This T cell receptor (beta chain) was profiled in a study of human T cells and chemical hapten exposure. TCRdb re-called the RACE reads with MiXCR, one entry per CDR3 protein. The sample has 75,000 to 95,000 distinct CDR3 sequences, about 12% seen once. Time point meaning: patch test 1, 2 weeks after DPC sensitization. Stated treatment: therapeutic diphenylcyclopropenone sensitization with weekly scalp DPC. The CDR3 length is 13 residues. Trimming shortened V by 6 bases and J by 3 bases, and 11 bases separated the two germline ends. Germline V gives CDR1 MNHNY, CDR2 SVGAGI (reference sequence). This clonotype has a handful of counts.

The sequencing here drew on whole blood, taken in connection with sensitization to the hapten diphenylcyclopropenone (DPC). This receptor was identified in a woman aged 60-70 years with alopecia areata. Some clones in this sample may be carry-over from other donors' samples. The chain has TRBV6-6 and TRBJ2-5; tentative D call: TRBD2 (6 bases). The CDR3 here is CASRRLEKETQYF. The CDR3 nucleotides read TGTGCCAGCAGGCGACTAGAGAAAGAGACCCAGTACTTC.